This T cell receptor (beta chain) was retrieved from a study of shared clonotypes between healthy human individuals. The naive CD8 fraction comprised CD45RO-negative cells positively selected for CCR7 and excluded terminally differentiated effector memory CD45RA+ cells. The donor cohort consisted entirely of Caucasian adults residing in Nashville, Tennessee. Study findings and constraints: Rarefaction curves obtained for sorted subsets showed sequencing incomplete despite large depth. A small donor pool kept down the genetic and exposure-history diversity that was represented.

Each subset's genomic DNA was split evenly across several immunoSEQ plates. Assay used: immunoSEQ multiplex PCR; TCRdb lists only in-frame clones, some missing. The profile shows 550,000 to 600,000 clones, roughly 98% of them singletons. Comment on this clone: Its antigen remains unidentified.

The TCR originated in a man aged 30-40 years in good health. Sequenced: naive CD8+ T cells sorted from blood.

The CDR3 protein is CASSPRTSGSTGELFF. The CDR3 DNA reads TGTGCCAGCAGCCCCAGGACTAGCGGGAGTACCGGGGAGCTGTTTTTT. The chain carries TRBV4-2 and TRBJ2-2, with TRBD2 matching 13 bases. V lost 4 bases, J lost 5 bases, and 4 bases stayed unmatched. CDR1 and CDR2 from the germline V gene are LGHNA and YNFKEQ. The CDR3 is 16 residues long.